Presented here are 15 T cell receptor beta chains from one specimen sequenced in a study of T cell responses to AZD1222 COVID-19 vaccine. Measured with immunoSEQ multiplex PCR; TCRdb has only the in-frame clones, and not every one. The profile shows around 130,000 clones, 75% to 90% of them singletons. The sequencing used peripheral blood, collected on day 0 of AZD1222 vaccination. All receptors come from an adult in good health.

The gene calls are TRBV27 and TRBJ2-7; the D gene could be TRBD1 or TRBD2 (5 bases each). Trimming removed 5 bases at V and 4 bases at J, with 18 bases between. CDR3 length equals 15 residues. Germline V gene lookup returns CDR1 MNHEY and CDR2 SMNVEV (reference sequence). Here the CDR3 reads CASSTPGRPGYEQYF. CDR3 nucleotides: TGTGCCAGCAGTACACCGGGACGACCGGGGTACGAGCAGTACTTC.

The CDR3 loop reads CAWGVQGTYNSPLHF. The CDR3 coding sequence is TGTGCCTGGGGCGTCCAGGGGACATATAATTCACCCCTCCACTTT. The chain recombines TRBV30 with TRBJ1-6; weak D call: TRBD1 (6 bases). Germline CDR1 reads GTSNPN; CDR2 reads SVGIG (reference sequence). V lost 5 bases to trimming and J lost 4 bases, with 15 bases between them. This CDR3 contains 15 residues.

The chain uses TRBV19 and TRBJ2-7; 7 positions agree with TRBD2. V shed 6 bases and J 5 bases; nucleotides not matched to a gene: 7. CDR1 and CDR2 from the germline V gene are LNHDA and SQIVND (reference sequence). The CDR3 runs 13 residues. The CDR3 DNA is TGTGCCAGTAGCATCGCGGGGGTCGACGAGCAGTACTTC. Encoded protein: CASSIAGVDEQYF.

CDR3 nucleotide sequence: TGCAGCGTTGGACAGTCCAATCAGCCCCAGCATTTT. Translation: CSVGQSNQPQHF. The chain combines TRBV29-1 with TRBJ1-5, with a weak D call TRBD1 (5 bases). CDR1 is SQVTM, CDR2 ANQGSEA, per germline. The V end lost 4 bases, the J end lost 3 bases, and 7 bases lay between the germline ends. The CDR3 loop spans 12 amino acids.

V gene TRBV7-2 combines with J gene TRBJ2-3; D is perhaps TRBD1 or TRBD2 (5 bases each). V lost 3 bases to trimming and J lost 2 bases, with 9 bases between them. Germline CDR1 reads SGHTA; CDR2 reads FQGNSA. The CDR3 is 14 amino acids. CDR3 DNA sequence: TGTGCCAGCAGCTTTTACGGGACCACAGATACGCAGTATTTT. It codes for CASSFYGTTDTQYF.

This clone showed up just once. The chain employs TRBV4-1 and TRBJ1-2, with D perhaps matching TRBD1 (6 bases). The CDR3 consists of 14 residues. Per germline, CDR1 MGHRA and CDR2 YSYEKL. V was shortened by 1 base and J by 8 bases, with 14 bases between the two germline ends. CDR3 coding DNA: TGCGCCAGCAGCCAAGTGGGGGACAACGTGGGCTACACCTTC. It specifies CASSQVGDNVGYTF.

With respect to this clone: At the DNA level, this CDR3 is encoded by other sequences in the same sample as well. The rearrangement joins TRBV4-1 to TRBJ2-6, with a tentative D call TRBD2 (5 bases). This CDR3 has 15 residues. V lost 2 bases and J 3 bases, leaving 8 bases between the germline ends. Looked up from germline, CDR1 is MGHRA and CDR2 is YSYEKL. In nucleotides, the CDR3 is TGCGCCAGCAGCCAACCCACTAGTGGGGCCAACGTCCTGACTTTC. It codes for CASSQPTSGANVLTF.

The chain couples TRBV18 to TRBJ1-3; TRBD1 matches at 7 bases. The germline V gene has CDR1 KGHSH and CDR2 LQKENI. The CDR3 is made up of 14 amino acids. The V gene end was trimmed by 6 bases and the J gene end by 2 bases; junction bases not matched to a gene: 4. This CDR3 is CASSLGTAGNTIYF. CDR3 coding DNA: TGTGCCAGCTCCCTTGGGACAGCTGGAAACACCATATATTTT.

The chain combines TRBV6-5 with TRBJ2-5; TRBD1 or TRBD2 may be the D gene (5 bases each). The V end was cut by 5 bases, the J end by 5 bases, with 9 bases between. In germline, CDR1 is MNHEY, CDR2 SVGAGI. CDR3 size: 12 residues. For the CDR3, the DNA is TGTGCCAGCAGTCCGGGGCGGGAGACCCAGTACTTC. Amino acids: CASSPGRETQYF.

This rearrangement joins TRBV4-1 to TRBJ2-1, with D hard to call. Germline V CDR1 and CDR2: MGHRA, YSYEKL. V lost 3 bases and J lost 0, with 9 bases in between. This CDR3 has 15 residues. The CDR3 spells CASSQDDGSYNEQFF. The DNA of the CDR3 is TGCGCCAGCAGCCAGGACGACGGCTCCTACAATGAGCAGTTCTTC.

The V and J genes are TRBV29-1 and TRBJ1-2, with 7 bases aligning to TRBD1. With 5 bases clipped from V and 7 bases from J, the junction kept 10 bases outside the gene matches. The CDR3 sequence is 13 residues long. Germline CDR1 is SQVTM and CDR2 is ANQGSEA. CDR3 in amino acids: CSVLTGKVSGYTF. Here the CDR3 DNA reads TGCAGCGTTTTGACAGGGAAGGTTAGTGGCTACACCTTC. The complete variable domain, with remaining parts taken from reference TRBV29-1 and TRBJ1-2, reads SAVISQKPSRDICQRGTSLTIQCQVDSQVTMMFWYRQQPGQSLTLIATANQGSEATYESGFVIDKFPISRPNLTFSTLTVSNMSPEDSSIYLCSVLTGKVSGYTFGSGTRLTVV.

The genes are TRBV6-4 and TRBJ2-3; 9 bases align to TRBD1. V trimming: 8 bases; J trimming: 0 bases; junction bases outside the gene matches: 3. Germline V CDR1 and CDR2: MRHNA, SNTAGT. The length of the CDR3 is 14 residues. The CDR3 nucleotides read TGTGCCAGCGGAGGGACAGGGAGCACAGATACGCAGTATTTT. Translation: CASGGTGSTDTQYF.

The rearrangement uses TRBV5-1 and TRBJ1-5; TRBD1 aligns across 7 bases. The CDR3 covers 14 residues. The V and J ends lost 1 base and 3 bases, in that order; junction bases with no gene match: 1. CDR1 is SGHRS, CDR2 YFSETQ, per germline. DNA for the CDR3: TGCGCCAGCAGCTTGACAGGGGCCAATCAGCCCCAGCATTTT. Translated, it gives CASSLTGANQPQHF.

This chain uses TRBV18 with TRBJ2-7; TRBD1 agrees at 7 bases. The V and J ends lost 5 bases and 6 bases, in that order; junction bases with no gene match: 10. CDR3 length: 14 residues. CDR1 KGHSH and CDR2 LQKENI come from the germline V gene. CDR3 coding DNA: TGTGCCAGCTCATTCGGACAGGTCCCTTCCGAGCAGTACTTC. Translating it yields CASSFGQVPSEQYF.

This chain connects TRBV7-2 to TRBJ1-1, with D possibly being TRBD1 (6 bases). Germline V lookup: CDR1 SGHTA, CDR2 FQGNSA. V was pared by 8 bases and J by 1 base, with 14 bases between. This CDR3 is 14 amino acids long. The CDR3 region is CASGQGHPNTEAFF. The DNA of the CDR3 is TGTGCCAGCGGCCAGGGACACCCGAACACTGAAGCTTTCTTT.